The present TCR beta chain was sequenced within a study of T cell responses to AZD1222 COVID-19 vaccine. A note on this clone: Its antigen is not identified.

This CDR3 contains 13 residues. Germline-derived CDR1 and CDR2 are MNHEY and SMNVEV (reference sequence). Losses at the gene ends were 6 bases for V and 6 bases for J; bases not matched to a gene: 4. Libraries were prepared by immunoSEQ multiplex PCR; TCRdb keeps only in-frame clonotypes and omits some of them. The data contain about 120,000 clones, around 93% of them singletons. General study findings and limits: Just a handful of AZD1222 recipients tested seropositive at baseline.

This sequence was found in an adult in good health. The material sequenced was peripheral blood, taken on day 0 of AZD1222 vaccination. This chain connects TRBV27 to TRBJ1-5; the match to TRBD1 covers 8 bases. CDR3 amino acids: CASRGQGTQPQHF. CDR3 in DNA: TGTGCCAGCAGAGGACAGGGAACTCAGCCCCAGCATTTT.